Listed below are T cell receptor beta chains from one sample, sequenced in a study of human T cells and chemical hapten exposure. TCRdb itself ran the RACE reads through MiXCR, one entry per CDR3 protein. The data show roughly 380,000 distinct CDR3 sequences, 6% to 7% seen once. The sequencing here drew on whole blood, taken in connection with sensitization to the hapten diphenylcyclopropenone (DPC). The receptors were gathered from a woman younger than 35 with alopecia areata. Some clones in this sample may be carry-over from other donors' samples. The CDR3 runs from the conserved cysteine through the conserved F or W. D genes are given only for firm matches. For some rows the clone size is stated as once, few or many, or as a class when expanded; others skip it.

V gene: TRBV29-1
J gene: TRBJ1-1
clone size: many
D gene: NA
CDR3 protein: CSVEDAQSLPYGTEAFF
CDR3 DNA: TGCAGCGTTGAAGATGCCCAGTCACTGCCATACGGGACTGAAGCTTTCTTT

V gene: TRBV15
J gene: TRBJ2-1
clone size: few
D gene: TRBD2
CDR3 protein: CATSRYSGGPLFEQFF
CDR3 DNA: TGTGCCACCAGCAGATATAGCGGGGGCCCCTTATTTGAGCAGTTCTTC

V gene: TRBV5-1
J gene: TRBJ2-5
clone size: few
D gene: NA
CDR3 protein: CASTPRAGTAETQYF
CDR3 DNA: TGCGCCAGCACCCCTCGGGCGGGGACCGCGGAGACCCAGTACTTC

V gene: TRBV7-9
J gene: TRBJ1-1
clone size: NA
D gene: NA
CDR3 protein: CASSTTGITEAFF
CDR3 DNA: TGTGCCAGCAGCACTACAGGGATCACTGAAGCTTTCTTT

V gene: TRBV7-6
J gene: TRBJ2-1
clone size: few
D gene: TRBD2
CDR3 protein: CASSLGHGTSLIHGNEQFF
CDR3 DNA: TGTGCCAGCAGCTTAGGTCACGGGACTAGCCTAATTCATGGGAATGAGCAGTTCTTC

V gene: TRBV5-4
J gene: TRBJ1-4
clone size: many
D gene: NA
CDR3 protein: CASSLDGSSEKLFF
CDR3 DNA: TGTGCCAGCAGCTTGGATGGGAGTAGCGAAAAACTGTTTTTT

V gene: TRBV6-2/TRBV6-3
J gene: TRBJ1-5
clone size: many
D gene: NA
CDR3 protein: CASSQPPGPQHF
CDR3 DNA: TGTGCCAGCAGCCAACCACCAGGGCCCCAGCATTTT

V gene: TRBV10-3
J gene: TRBJ2-3
clone size: many
D gene: NA
CDR3 protein: CAISGARTDTQYF
CDR3 DNA: TGTGCCATCTCAGGGGCGCGCACAGATACGCAGTATTTT

V gene: TRBV29-1
J gene: TRBJ2-5
clone size: NA
D gene: NA
CDR3 protein: CSVVRDIETQYF
CDR3 DNA: TGCAGCGTTGTTCGGGACATAGAGACCCAGTACTTC

V gene: TRBV28
J gene: TRBJ2-1
clone size: few
D gene: TRBD2
CDR3 protein: CASTVAGRDEQFF
CDR3 DNA: TGTGCCAGCACCGTAGCGGGGAGGGATGAGCAGTTCTTC

V gene: TRBV12-3/TRBV12-4
J gene: TRBJ1-4
clone size: many
D gene: NA
CDR3 protein: CASSFLPRHRTEKLFF
CDR3 DNA: TGTGCCAGCAGTTTCCTCCCGCGCCATAGAACTGAAAAACTGTTTTTT

V gene: TRBV29-1
J gene: TRBJ1-2
clone size: few
D gene: NA
CDR3 protein: CSVDRGVGNYGYTF
CDR3 DNA: TGCAGCGTTGATCGAGGGGTAGGGAACTATGGCTACACCTTC

V gene: TRBV7-9
J gene: TRBJ2-3
clone size: few
D gene: NA
CDR3 protein: CASSSRQDRTDTQYF
CDR3 DNA: TGTGCCAGCAGCTCCCGACAAGACCGCACAGATACGCAGTATTTT

V gene: TRBV29-1
J gene: TRBJ2-1
clone size: NA
D gene: NA
CDR3 protein: CSVVGAAYNEQFF
CDR3 DNA: TGCAGCGTTGTTGGGGCAGCCTACAATGAGCAGTTCTTC

V gene: TRBV20-1
J gene: TRBJ1-3
clone size: NA
D gene: NA
CDR3 protein: CSARPNAGNTIYF
CDR3 DNA: TGCAGTGCTAGACCAAATGCTGGAAACACCATATATTTT

V gene: TRBV7-3
J gene: TRBJ1-2
clone size: many
D gene: TRBD1
CDR3 protein: CASSSGRDSGSYGYTF
CDR3 DNA: TGTGCCAGCAGTTCAGGCCGGGACAGCGGTTCCTATGGCTACACCTTC

V gene: TRBV6-1
J gene: TRBJ2-3
clone size: few
D gene: NA
CDR3 protein: CASRSPPTERYSSTDTQYF
CDR3 DNA: TGTGCCAGCAGGTCACCCCCGACAGAACGCTACTCTAGCACAGATACGCAGTATTTT

V gene: TRBV6-6
J gene: TRBJ2-2
clone size: many
D gene: NA
CDR3 protein: CASRPDTTNTGELFF
CDR3 DNA: TGTGCCAGCAGACCGGACACTACGAACACCGGGGAGCTGTTTTTT

V gene: TRBV6-2/TRBV6-3
J gene: TRBJ2-1
clone size: few
D gene: NA
CDR3 protein: CASSPDRDTPYNEQFF
CDR3 DNA: TGTGCCAGCAGCCCCGACCGGGACACTCCCTACAATGAGCAGTTCTTC

V gene: TRBV21-1
J gene: TRBJ2-4
clone size: many
D gene: NA
CDR3 protein: CASSSRDRLAKNIQYF
CDR3 DNA: TGTGCCAGCAGCTCCCGGGACAGACTAGCCAAAAACATTCAGTACTTC

V gene: TRBV4-2
J gene: TRBJ1-1
clone size: few
D gene: TRBD1
CDR3 protein: CASSQPGQGAMGTEAFF
CDR3 DNA: TGTGCCAGCAGCCAACCTGGACAGGGGGCGATGGGCACTGAAGCTTTCTTT

V gene: TRBV4-3
J gene: TRBJ2-7
clone size: NA
D gene: NA
CDR3 protein: CASSQDTKGLAGGEQYF
CDR3 DNA: TGCGCCAGCAGCCAAGATACAAAGGGTCTAGCCGGTGGCGAGCAGTACTTC

V gene: TRBV29-1
J gene: TRBJ2-3
clone size: few
D gene: NA
CDR3 protein: CSVRAGIDTQYF
CDR3 DNA: TGCAGCGTCCGCGCAGGGATAGATACGCAGTATTTT

V gene: TRBV6-6
J gene: TRBJ1-5
clone size: NA
D gene: NA
CDR3 protein: CASISGQRLTFQPQHF
CDR3 DNA: TGTGCCAGCATTTCGGGACAAAGGCTTACTTTTCAGCCCCAGCATTTT

V gene: TRBV7-9
J gene: TRBJ2-3
clone size: few
D gene: TRBD1
CDR3 protein: CASSPVGQGAGADTQYF
CDR3 DNA: TGTGCCAGCAGCCCGGTCGGACAGGGGGCTGGCGCAGATACGCAGTATTTT

V gene: TRBV28
J gene: TRBJ1-6
clone size: many
D gene: NA
CDR3 protein: CASSLRTQVIVSPLHF
CDR3 DNA: TGTGCCAGCAGTTTAAGAACTCAGGTTATAGTGTCACCCCTCCACTTT

V gene: TRBV5-1
J gene: TRBJ2-3
clone size: NA
D gene: TRBD2
CDR3 protein: CASSLDVTSVTDTQYF
CDR3 DNA: TGCGCCAGCAGCTTGGATGTGACTAGCGTCACAGATACGCAGTATTTT

V gene: TRBV7-8
J gene: TRBJ1-3
clone size: many
D gene: TRBD1
CDR3 protein: CASSFRQGHTGNTIYF
CDR3 DNA: TGTGCCAGCAGCTTCCGACAGGGGCATACTGGAAACACCATATATTTT

V gene: TRBV6-2/TRBV6-3
J gene: TRBJ2-4
clone size: few
D gene: TRBD2
CDR3 protein: CASSHGGGGALSPNIQYF
CDR3 DNA: TGTGCCAGCTCCCACGGAGGCGGGGGGGCTTTGTCGCCAAACATTCAGTACTTC

V gene: TRBV12-3/TRBV12-4
J gene: TRBJ2-7
clone size: NA
D gene: NA
CDR3 protein: CASSLTSAGATYEQYF
CDR3 DNA: TGTGCCAGCAGTTTAACCTCGGCGGGGGCCACCTACGAGCAGTACTTC

V gene: TRBV12-3/TRBV12-4
J gene: TRBJ1-6
clone size: many
D gene: NA
CDR3 protein: CASSLGGGDGWSLHF
CDR3 DNA: TGTGCCAGCAGTTTAGGTGGAGGGGATGGGTGGTCCCTCCACTTT